The sequence of this TCR beta chain was determined in a study of response to subunit inactivated influenza vaccine. This clonotype was recorded at least ten times. Its specificity is unknown. The CDR3 spans 16 residues. Germline CDR1 SGHRS, CDR2 YFSETQ. V lost 5 bases and J lost 4; bases outside the gene matches: 10. The study's findings and limits: With each seasonal influenza vaccination, the authors suggested, few new T cells are recruited.

TCRdb used MiXCR to reprocess the RT-PCR reads, holding one entry per CDR3 protein. The table records 650,000 to 800,000 distinct CDR3 sequences, about a fifth of them present only once. The chain has TRBV5-1 and TRBJ2-7, with 12 bases that match TRBD1. The TCR originated in a man aged 50 to 59 who received an inactivated influenza vaccine. This material consisted of PBMCs from blood, taken less than 6 days after vaccination. The CDR3 region is CASRTAPGQGAYEQYF. CDR3 sequence (DNA): TGCGCCAGCAGAACCGCCCCGGGACAGGGGGCGTACGAGCAGTACTTC.